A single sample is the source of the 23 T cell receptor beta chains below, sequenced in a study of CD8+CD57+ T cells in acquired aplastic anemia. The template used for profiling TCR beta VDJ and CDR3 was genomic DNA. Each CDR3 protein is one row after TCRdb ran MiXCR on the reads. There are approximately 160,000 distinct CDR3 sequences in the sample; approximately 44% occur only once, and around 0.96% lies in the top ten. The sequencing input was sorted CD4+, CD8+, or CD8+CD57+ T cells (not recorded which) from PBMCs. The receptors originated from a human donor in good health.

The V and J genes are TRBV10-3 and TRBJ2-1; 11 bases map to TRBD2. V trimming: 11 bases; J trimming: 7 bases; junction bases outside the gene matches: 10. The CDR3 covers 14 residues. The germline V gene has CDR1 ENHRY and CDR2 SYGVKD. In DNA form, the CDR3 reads TGTGCCTCCTGGACCGGGACTAGCGGAAATGAGCAGTTCTTC. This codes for CASWTGTSGNEQFF.

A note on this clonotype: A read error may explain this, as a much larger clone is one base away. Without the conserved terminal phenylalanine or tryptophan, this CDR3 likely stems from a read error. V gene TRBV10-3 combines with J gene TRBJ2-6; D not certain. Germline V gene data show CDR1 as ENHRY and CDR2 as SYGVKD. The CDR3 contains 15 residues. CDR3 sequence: CASSYRYSGANVLTL. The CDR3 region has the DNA TGTGCCAGCAGTTACCGGTACTCTGGGGCCAACGTCCTGACTCTC.

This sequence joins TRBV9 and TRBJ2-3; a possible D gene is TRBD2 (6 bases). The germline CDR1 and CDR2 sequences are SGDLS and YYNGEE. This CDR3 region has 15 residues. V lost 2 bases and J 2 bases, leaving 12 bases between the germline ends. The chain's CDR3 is CASSVGLPNTDTQYF. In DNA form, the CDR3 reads TGTGCCAGCAGCGTCGGACTACCTAACACAGATACGCAGTATTTT.

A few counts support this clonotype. The CDR3 is CASSLYDLQGTTDTQYF. The CDR3 DNA follows: TGTGCCAGCAGCTTATACGATCTCCAGGGTACGACAGATACGCAGTATTTT. V usage is TRBV11-1 and J usage is TRBJ2-3, with D perhaps matching TRBD1 (5 bases). Germline lookup yields CDR1 SGHAT and CDR2 FQDESV (reference sequence). Trimming shortened V by 2 bases and J by 3 bases, and 18 bases separated the two germline ends. The CDR3 has 17 amino acids. The whole variable domain, remainder taken from reference TRBV11-1 and TRBJ2-3, is EAEVAQSPRYKITEKSQAVAFWCDPISGHATLYWYRQILGQGPELLVQFQDESVVDDSQLPKDRFSAERLKGVDSTLKIQPAELGDSAMYLCASSLYDLQGTTDTQYFGPGTRLTVL.

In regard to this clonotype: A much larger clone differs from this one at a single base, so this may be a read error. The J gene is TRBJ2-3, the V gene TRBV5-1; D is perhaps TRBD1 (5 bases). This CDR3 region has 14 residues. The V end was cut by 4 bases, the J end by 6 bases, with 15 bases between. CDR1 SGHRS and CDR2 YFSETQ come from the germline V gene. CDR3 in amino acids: CASSVGVVRDTQYF. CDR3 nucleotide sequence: TGCGCCAGCAGCGTAGGGGTAGTGAGGGATACGCAGTATTTT.

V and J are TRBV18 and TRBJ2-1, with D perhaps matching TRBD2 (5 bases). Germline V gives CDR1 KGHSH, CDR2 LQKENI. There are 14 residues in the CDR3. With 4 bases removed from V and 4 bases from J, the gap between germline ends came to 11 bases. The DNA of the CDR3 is TGTGCCAGCTCACTAGCTAGCCAATACAATGAGCAGTTCTTC. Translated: CASSLASQYNEQFF.

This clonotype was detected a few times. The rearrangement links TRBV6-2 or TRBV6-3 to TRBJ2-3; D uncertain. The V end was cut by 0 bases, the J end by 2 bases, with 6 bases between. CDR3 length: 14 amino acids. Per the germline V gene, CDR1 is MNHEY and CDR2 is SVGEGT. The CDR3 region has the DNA TGTGCCAGCAGTTACTCTGACCTCACAGATACGCAGTATTTT. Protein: CASSYSDLTDTQYF.

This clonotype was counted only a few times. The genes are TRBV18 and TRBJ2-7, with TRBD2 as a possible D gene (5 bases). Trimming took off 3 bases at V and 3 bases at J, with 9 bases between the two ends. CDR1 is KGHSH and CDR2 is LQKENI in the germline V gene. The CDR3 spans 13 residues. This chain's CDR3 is CASSPSGYYEQYF. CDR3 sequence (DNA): TGTGCCAGCTCACCTTCGGGGTACTACGAGCAGTACTTC.

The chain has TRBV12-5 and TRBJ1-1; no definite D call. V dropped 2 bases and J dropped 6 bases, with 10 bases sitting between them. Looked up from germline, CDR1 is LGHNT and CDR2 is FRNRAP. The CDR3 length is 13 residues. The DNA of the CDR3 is TGTGCTAGTGGTTTGTTCGGGGAGGCTGAAGCTTTCTTT. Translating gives CASGLFGEAEAFF.

The CDR3 reads CASSLVRSGWETQYF. For the CDR3, the DNA is TGTGCCAGCAGCTTAGTTCGTAGCGGGTGGGAGACCCAGTACTTC. This chain links TRBV7-2 with TRBJ2-5; 7 bases match TRBD2. Germline V gene lookup returns CDR1 SGHTA and CDR2 FQGNSA. This CDR3 is 15 amino acids long. After removal of 1 base from V and 5 bases from J, the junction contained 7 bases not matched to a gene.

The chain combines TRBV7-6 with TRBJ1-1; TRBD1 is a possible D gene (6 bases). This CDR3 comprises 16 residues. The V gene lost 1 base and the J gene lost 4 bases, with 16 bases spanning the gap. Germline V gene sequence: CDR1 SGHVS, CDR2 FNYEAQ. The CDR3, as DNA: TGTGCCAGCAGCTTAGGTGCCAGGGGTTCGATCACTGAAGCTTTCTTT. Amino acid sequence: CASSLGARGSITEAFF. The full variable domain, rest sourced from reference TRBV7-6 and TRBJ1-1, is GAGVSQSPRYKVTKRGQDVALRCDPISGHVSLYWYRQALGQGPEFLTYFNYEAQQDKSGLPNDRFSAERPEGSISTLTIQRTEQRDSAMYRCASSLGARGSITEAFFGQGTRLTVV.

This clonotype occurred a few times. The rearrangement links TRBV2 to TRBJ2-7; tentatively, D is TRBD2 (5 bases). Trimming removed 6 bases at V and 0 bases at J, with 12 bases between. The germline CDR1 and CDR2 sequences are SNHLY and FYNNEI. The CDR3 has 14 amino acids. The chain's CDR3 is CASSVRGSSYEQYF. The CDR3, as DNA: TGTGCCAGCAGCGTCCGGGGTTCCTCCTACGAGCAGTACTTC.

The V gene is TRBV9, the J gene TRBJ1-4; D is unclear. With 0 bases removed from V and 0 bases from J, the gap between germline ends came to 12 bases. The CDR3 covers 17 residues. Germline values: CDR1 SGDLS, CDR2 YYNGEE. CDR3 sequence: CASSVEEITATNEKLFF. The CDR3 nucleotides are TGTGCCAGCAGCGTAGAAGAAATAACTGCAACTAATGAAAAACTGTTTTTT.

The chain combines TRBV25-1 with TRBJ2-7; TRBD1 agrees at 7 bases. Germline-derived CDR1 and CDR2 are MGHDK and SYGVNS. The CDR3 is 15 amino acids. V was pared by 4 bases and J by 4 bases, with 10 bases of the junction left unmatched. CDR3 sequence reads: CASSGGNRGGYEQYF. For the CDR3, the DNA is TGTGCCAGCAGTGGGGGGAACAGGGGTGGGTACGAGCAGTACTTC.

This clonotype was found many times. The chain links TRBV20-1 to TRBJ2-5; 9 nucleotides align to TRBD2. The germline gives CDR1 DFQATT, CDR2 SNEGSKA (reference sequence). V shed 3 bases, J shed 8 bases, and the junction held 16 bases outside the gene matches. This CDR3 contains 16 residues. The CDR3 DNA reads TGCAGTGCTAGTACGCTAGCGGGGTCCATCGGGAGTACCCAGTACTTC. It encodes CSASTLAGSIGSTQYF.

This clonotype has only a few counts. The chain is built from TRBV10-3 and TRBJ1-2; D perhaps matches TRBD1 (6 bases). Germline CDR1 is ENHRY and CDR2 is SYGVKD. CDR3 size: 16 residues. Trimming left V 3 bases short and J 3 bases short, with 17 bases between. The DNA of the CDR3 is TGTGCCATCAGTGACGTGAGACAGGAGGACCACTATGGCTACACCTTC. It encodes CAISDVRQEDHYGYTF.

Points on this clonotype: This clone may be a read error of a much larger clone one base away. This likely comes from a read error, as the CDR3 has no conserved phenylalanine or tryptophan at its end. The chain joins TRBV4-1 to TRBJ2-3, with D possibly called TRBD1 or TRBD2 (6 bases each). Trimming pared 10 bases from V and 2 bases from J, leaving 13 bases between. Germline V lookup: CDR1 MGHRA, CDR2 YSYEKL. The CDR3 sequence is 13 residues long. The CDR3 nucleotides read TGCGCCACTCAGGGGAGGTCCACAGATACGCAGTATCTT. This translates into CATQGRSTDTQYL.

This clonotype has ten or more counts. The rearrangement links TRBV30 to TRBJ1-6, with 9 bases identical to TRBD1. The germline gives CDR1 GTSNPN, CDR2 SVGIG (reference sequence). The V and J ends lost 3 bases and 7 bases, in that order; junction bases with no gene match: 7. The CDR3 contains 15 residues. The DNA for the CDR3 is TGTGCCTGGAGAGGTAGGGACAGGGTGAATTCACCCCTCCACTTT. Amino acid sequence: CAWRGRDRVNSPLHF.

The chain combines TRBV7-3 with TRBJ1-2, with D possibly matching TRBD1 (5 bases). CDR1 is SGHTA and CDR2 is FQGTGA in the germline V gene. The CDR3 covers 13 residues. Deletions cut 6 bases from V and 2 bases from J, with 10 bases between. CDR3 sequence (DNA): TGTGCCAGCAGAAGACAGCAGAACTATGGCTACACCTTC. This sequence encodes CASRRQQNYGYTF. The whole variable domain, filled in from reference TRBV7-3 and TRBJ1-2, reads GAGVSQTPSNKVTEKGKYVELRCDPISGHTALYWYRQSLGQGPEFLIYFQGTGAADDSGLPNDRFFAVRPEGSVSTLKIQRTERGDSAVYLCASRRQQNYGYTFGSGTRLTVV.

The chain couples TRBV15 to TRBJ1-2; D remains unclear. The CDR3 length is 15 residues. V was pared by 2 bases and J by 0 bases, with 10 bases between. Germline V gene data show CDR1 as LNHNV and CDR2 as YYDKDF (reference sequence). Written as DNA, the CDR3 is TGTGCCACCAGCAGAATGGAGTTAGCTAACTATGGCTACACCTTC. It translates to CATSRMELANYGYTF. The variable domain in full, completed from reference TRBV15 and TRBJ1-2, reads DAMVIQNPRYQVTQFGKPVTLSCSQTLNHNVMYWYQQKSSQAPKLLFHYYDKDFNNEADTPDNFQSRRPNTSFCFLDIRSPGLGDTAMYLCATSRMELANYGYTFGSGTRLTVV.

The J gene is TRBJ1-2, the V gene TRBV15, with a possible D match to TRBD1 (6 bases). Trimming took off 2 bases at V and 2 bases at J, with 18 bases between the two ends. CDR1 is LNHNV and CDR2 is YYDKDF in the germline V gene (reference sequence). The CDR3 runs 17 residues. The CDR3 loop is CATSRNQGHSSNYGYTF. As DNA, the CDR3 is TGTGCCACCAGCAGAAACCAGGGACACTCCTCCAACTATGGCTACACCTTC.

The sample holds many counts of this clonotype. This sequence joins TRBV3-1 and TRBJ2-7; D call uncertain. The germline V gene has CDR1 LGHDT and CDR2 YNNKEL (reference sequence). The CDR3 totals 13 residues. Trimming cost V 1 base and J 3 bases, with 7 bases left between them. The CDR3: CASSQASFYEQYF. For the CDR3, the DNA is TGTGCCAGCAGCCAAGCTAGTTTCTACGAGCAGTACTTC.

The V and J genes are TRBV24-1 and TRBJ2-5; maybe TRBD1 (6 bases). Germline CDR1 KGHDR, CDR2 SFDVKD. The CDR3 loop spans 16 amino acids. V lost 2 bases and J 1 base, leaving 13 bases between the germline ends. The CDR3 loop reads CATSDSTGFTQETQYF. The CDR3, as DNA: TGTGCCACCAGTGATTCCACAGGGTTCACCCAAGAGACCCAGTACTTC.